The TCR beta chain under discussion was sequenced for a study of memory CD4+ T cells and cytomegalovirus serostatus. Original processing methods: After removing out-of-frame reads, around 2,100,000 distinct TCRbeta sequences remained. The method was immunoSEQ multiplex PCR; TCRdb's version includes in-frame clones alone and lacks a portion of them. V, J and clone size derive from that table, while D and trimming were established from the DNA sequence. The sample holds 60,000 to 70,000 clones, about 70% seen once. CDR1 LGHNA and CDR2 YNFKEQ come from the germline V gene. Trimming took 0 bases from V and 2 from J, leaving 8 bases between them. The CDR3 is made up of 15 amino acids. The sort gate was single viable CD3+CD4+CD8-CD45RO+ cells for memory CD4+ T cells.

The TCR comes from an adult in good health and CMV-seropositive. The chain combines TRBV4-2 with TRBJ1-5, with unresolved D. Sequencing was carried out using memory CD4+ T cells from blood. This CDR3 is CASSQEDAGNQPQHF. The CDR3, as DNA: TGTGCCAGCAGCCAAGAGGACGCAGGCAATCAGCCCCAGCATTTT.